Listed here is a single T cell receptor (beta chain). Its antigen is still unknown. Measured with immunoSEQ multiplex PCR; TCRdb has only the in-frame clones, and not every one. The sample includes around 320,000 clones, roughly 87% of them seen just once. Germline CDR1 reads SGHDT; CDR2 reads YYEEEE. Between the trimmed V and J ends, which lost 2 bases and 11 bases, there was a span of 14 bases. The length of the CDR3 is 12 residues. This specimen belongs to a study of shared clonotypes between healthy human individuals. Turning to the study itself: Donors had three CD4 naive, three CD4 memory, two CD8 naive and one CD8 memory plate apiece.

General study points: The rarefaction results pointed to incomplete sorted-subset sequencing despite large depth. For naive CD4 cells, roughly 4.8% of clonotypes were shared across a handful of donors.

The CD8 memory fraction combined CD45RO+ cells with TemRA cells (CCR7-negative CD45RA+). The receptor's source is a young man in good health. Sequenced sample: memory CD8+ T cells sorted from blood. The subset here: CD45RO+ cells pooled with CCR7-negative TemRA cells. This chain connects TRBV5-6 to TRBJ2-7; D is ambiguous. The CDR3 spells CASSFCAPQKYF. Here the CDR3 DNA reads TGTGCCAGCAGCTTCTGCGCTCCCCAGAAGTACTTC.